This TCR beta chain stems from a study of T cells in Graves' hyperthyroidism and ophthalmopathy. Stable disease denoted Graves' hyperthyroidism without ophthalmopathy progression within 18 months. Diagnosing involved the use of clinical symptoms, serum thyroxine and TRAb, thyroid ultrasound and orbital computed tomography. From 8.5 to 10 ml of fresh peripheral blood, PBMCs were isolated. Authors of the study amplified TCR beta CDR3 regions from RNA transcripts. RT-PCR in the first round (using the HTBI primer set) targeted the TCR CDR3. TCRdb redid the calling of the multiplex PCR reads with MiXCR, one entry per CDR3 protein. The sample lists approximately 480,000 distinct CDR3 sequences; around 21% were seen once. This clonotype showed up many times. The TCR originated in a man younger than 30 with Graves' hyperthyroidism. The sequenced sample was blood.

Written as DNA, the CDR3 is TGTGCCTGGAGTCCAGGCAGGGGCGATGGCTACACCTTC. Translated, it gives CAWSPGRGDGYTF. The chain links TRBV30 to TRBJ1-2; weak D call: TRBD1 (6 bases). Trimming shortened V by 2 bases and J by 6 bases, and 13 bases separated the two germline ends. Germline assignment: CDR1 GTSNPN and CDR2 SVGIG (reference sequence). The CDR3 is made up of 13 amino acids.